These T cell receptor beta chains were read from a single sample in a study of T cell responses to AZD1222 COVID-19 vaccine. Method: immunoSEQ multiplex PCR; TCRdb's copy keeps in-frame clones and lacks some. The sample records roughly 110,000 clones, under 95% being singletons. The sample in question was peripheral blood, obtained 28 days after the second AZD1222 dose. The receptor set was obtained from an adult who received the AZD1222 COVID-19 vaccine. Both conserved end residues are part of each CDR3. D genes are given only for firm matches. Clone size is not always given. Where it is, it says once, few, many or a class for expanded clones.

size	V	D	J	CDR3	DNA
once	TRBV3-1/TRBV3-2	-	TRBJ1-2	CASSPTGGNYGYTF	TGTGCCAGCAGCCCGACGGGGGGGAACTATGGCTACACCTTC
-	TRBV9	-	TRBJ2-3	CASSVGRGSTDTQYF	TGTGCCAGCAGCGTGGGCAGGGGCTCCACAGATACGCAGTATTTT
-	TRBV6-5	-	TRBJ2-7	CASSFPGGSHEQYF	TGTGCCAGCAGTTTCCCAGGGGGGAGCCACGAGCAGTACTTC
-	TRBV14	-	TRBJ1-1	CASSPTGFEAFF	TGTGCCAGCAGCCCCACAGGGTTTGAAGCTTTCTTT
-	TRBV6-2/TRBV6-3	-	TRBJ1-5	CASSYSVGPQHF	TGTGCCAGCAGTTATAGTGTAGGACCCCAGCATTTT
-	TRBV5-6	TRBD1	TRBJ2-7	CASSLWQGAEEQYF	TGTGCCAGCAGCTTGTGGCAGGGGGCTGAGGAGCAGTACTTC
-	TRBV7-2	-	TRBJ2-6	CASSRPGAGANVLTF	TGTGCCAGCAGCCGCCCGGGAGCAGGGGCCAACGTCCTGACTTTC
-	TRBV2	TRBD1	TRBJ2-7	CASGFRDSLYEQYF	TGTGCCAGCGGTTTCCGGGACAGCCTCTACGAGCAGTACTTC
-	TRBV21-1	-	TRBJ1-6	CASGWGIYGVYSPLHF	TGTGCCAGCGGGTGGGGGATCTACGGGGTGTATTCACCCCTCCACTTT
-	TRBV23-1	-	TRBJ1-5	CASSQSGGLCHQPQHF	TGCGCCAGCAGTCAATCGGGGGGGCTTTGTCATCAGCCCCAGCATTTT
-	TRBV24-1	-	TRBJ2-3	CATSDLNSGYTDTQYF	TGTGCCACCAGTGATTTGAATAGCGGATACACAGATACGCAGTATTTT
-	TRBV9	TRBD2	TRBJ2-1	CASSVGQTGTSTYNEQFF	TGTGCCAGCAGCGTTGGACAGACCGGGACTAGCACATACAATGAGCAGTTCTTC
-	TRBV6-7	-	TRBJ1-5	CASSLQGQSNQPQHF	TGTGCCAGCAGTCTTCAGGGGCAGAGCAATCAGCCCCAGCATTTT
few	TRBV5-4	-	TRBJ2-1	CASSGETGQNEQFF	TGTGCCAGCAGCGGAGAGACGGGACAAAATGAGCAGTTCTTC
-	TRBV12-2	-	TRBJ2-5	CASRFHRDADWETQYF	TGTGCAAGTCGCTTTCACCGAGATGCGGACTGGGAGACCCAGTACTTC
once	TRBV28	-	TRBJ1-5	CASSLEQPQHF	TGTGCCAGCAGTTTGGAACAGCCCCAGCATTTT
few	TRBV19	TRBD1	TRBJ2-3	CASSIDRGTDTQYF	TGTGCCAGTAGTATTGACAGGGGTACAGATACGCAGTATTTT
-	TRBV5-1	TRBD1	TRBJ1-6	CASSLAGTGGNSPLHF	TGCGCCAGCAGCTTGGCCGGAACAGGGGGTAATTCACCCCTCCACTTT
-	TRBV11-1	-	TRBJ1-2	CASSYPDGNYGYTF	TGTGCCAGCAGCTACCCGGACGGGAACTATGGCTACACCTTC
-	TRBV27	-	TRBJ1-1	CASSLGAGAGDTEAFF	TGTGCCAGCAGTTTAGGCGCGGGGGCTGGGGACACTGAAGCTTTCTTT
-	TRBV6-7	-	TRBJ2-2	CASTGTGELFF	TGTGCCAGCACAGGAACCGGGGAGCTGTTTTTT
-	TRBV7-9	-	TRBJ1-6	CASSLLGNVSPLHF	TGTGCCAGCAGCCTTCTAGGGAACGTTTCACCCCTCCACTTT
-	TRBV5-4	-	TRBJ1-5	CASSWDGSNQPQHF	TGTGCCAGCAGCTGGGACGGGAGCAATCAGCCCCAGCATTTT
-	TRBV28	-	TRBJ1-1	CASSWGSDTEAFF	TGTGCCAGCAGTTGGGGGTCGGACACTGAAGCTTTCTTT
-	TRBV5-1	TRBD2	TRBJ2-1	CASSQSGGGNEQFF	TGCGCCAGCAGCCAAAGCGGGGGTGGAAATGAGCAGTTCTTC
once	TRBV27	-	TRBJ1-1	CASREQGGTEAFF	TGTGCCAGCAGGGAACAGGGAGGCACTGAAGCTTTCTTT
-	TRBV2	-	TRBJ2-2	CASKDGELFF	TGTGCCAGCAAAGACGGGGAGCTGTTTTTT
-	TRBV10-3	-	TRBJ1-3	CATDPGTRSGNTIYF	TGTGCCACCGACCCCGGGACACGGTCCGGTAACACCATATATTTT
-	TRBV5-5	-	TRBJ1-2	CASSRDSYGYTF	TGTGCCAGCAGCCGGGACTCCTATGGCTACACCTTC
-	TRBV29-1	-	TRBJ2-1	CSVDKGQMGEQFF	TGCAGCGTTGATAAAGGCCAGATGGGTGAGCAGTTCTTC
-	TRBV12-3/TRBV12-4	TRBD1	TRBJ1-1	CASSTRTGEAFF	TGTGCCAGCAGTACCCGGACAGGGGAAGCTTTCTTT
-	TRBV13	TRBD2	TRBJ2-1	CASSTPGLAGDNEQFF	TGTGCCAGCAGCACCCCGGGACTAGCGGGGGATAATGAGCAGTTCTTC
-	TRBV19	-	TRBJ1-3	CAIEANSGNTIYF	TGTGCCATCGAGGCGAACTCTGGAAACACCATATATTTT
-	TRBV29-1	-	TRBJ1-2	CSVEVPANYGYTF	TGCAGCGTTGAAGTTCCCGCGAACTATGGCTACACCTTC
-	TRBV5-1	TRBD1	TRBJ1-2	CASSLGQGANYGYTF	TGCGCCAGCAGCTTGGGGCAGGGGGCTAACTATGGCTACACCTTC
-	TRBV5-1	TRBD1	TRBJ1-4	CASSLARGPPFNEKLFF	TGCGCCAGCAGCTTGGCTAGGGGGCCCCCTTTTAATGAAAAACTGTTTTTT
-	TRBV13	-	TRBJ2-3	CASSSGGLPWDTQYF	TGTGCCAGCAGCTCAGGCGGACTTCCTTGGGATACGCAGTATTTT
-	TRBV6-5	-	TRBJ1-5	CASNSDRSYQPQHF	TGTGCCAGTAATTCCGACAGGTCGTATCAGCCCCAGCATTTT
-	TRBV18	-	TRBJ2-3	CASSRPKGNGGADTQYF	TGTGCCAGCTCACGTCCTAAAGGGAATGGAGGCGCAGATACGCAGTATTTT